This TCR beta chain was observed in a study of CD8 T cells in Susac syndrome. Study-level background: Each patient with Susac syndrome, at the time of blood draw, was therapy-naive, on corticosteroids, or on intravenous immunoglobulin alone.

The CDR3 totals 13 residues. The J segment lost 4 bases and the V segment lost 5 bases, leaving 2 bases of the junction unmatched. Germline CDR1 reads MNHEY; CDR2 reads SVGAGI. Study-level results: Where Susac syndrome CD4+ T cell repertoires were concerned, no clonal expansion was evident.

As concerns this clonotype: What it binds is not known.

Blood CD8+ and CD4+ T cells underwent high-throughput TCR beta sequencing. Reverse transcription of roughly 0.5 to 1 ug RNA was performed with random hexamers. TCRdb passed the immunoSEQ multiplex PCR reads through MiXCR, listing each CDR3 protein once. The sample holds around 110,000 distinct CDR3 sequences, 95% to 96% seen once. The source is a human donor with Susac syndrome. The source material was CD4+ T cells from PBMCs. The chain couples TRBV6-5 to TRBJ2-7, with 10 nucleotides matching TRBD2. CDR3 sequence: CASSRLAGYEQYF. In DNA, the CDR3 is TGTGCCAGCAGTCGACTAGCGGGTTACGAGCAGTACTTC.